Detailed here is one T cell receptor (beta chain). The data derive from a study of Graves' ophthalmopathy and Graves' hyperthyroidism. CDR3 regions of TCR beta were amplified from RNA transcripts. RT-PCR in the first round used HTBI primers; a second-round multiplex PCR followed. One entry per CDR3 protein, called by TCRdb with MiXCR from the multiplex PCR reads. This repertoire shows 650,000 to 800,000 distinct CDR3 sequences, about 40% found once; its top ten account for under 3.5%. The V end was cut by 0 bases, the J end by 8 bases, with 14 bases between. The V gene's germline CDR1 is GTSNPN and CDR2 SVGIG (reference sequence). This CDR3 spans 14 amino acids.

This sequence originates from an adult man with Graves' ophthalmopathy. The sequencing sample was made of peripheral blood. The chain employs TRBV30 and TRBJ1-5; D is unresolved. CDR3 sequence reads: CAWSVGSPIKPQHF. The CDR3, as DNA: TGTGCCTGGAGTGTAGGCAGCCCAATCAAGCCCCAGCATTTT.